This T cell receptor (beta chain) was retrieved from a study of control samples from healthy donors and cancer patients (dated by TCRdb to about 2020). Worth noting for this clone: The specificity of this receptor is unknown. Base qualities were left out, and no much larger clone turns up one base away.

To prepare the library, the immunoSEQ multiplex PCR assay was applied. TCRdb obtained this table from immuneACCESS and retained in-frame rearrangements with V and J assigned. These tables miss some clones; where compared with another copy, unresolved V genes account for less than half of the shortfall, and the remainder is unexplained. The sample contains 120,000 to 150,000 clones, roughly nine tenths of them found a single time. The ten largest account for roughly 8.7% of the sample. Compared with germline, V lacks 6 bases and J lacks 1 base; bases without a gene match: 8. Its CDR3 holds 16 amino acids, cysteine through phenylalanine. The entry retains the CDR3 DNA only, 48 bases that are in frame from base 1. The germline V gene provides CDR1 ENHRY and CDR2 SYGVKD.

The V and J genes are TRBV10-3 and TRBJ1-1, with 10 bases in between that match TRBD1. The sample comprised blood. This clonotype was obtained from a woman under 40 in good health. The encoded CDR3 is CAIREGTGDGNTEAFF. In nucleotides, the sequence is TGTGCCATCAGGGAGGGGACAGGGGATGGGAACACTGAAGCTTTCTTT.